This T cell receptor (beta chain) came from a study of T cells in localized non-small cell lung cancer. Overall study results and limits: Prolonged overall survival went with higher T cell density in the blood.

Libraries were prepared by immunoSEQ multiplex PCR; TCRdb keeps only in-frame clonotypes and omits some of them. This sample has under 9,500 clones, with about 90% found just once. A remark on this clone: Its antigen remains unknown.

This CDR3 is built from 16 residues. Germline V gene sequence: CDR1 SGHRS, CDR2 YFSETQ. Trimming removed 4 bases at V and 7 bases at J, with 21 bases between. The source is a woman aged 35 to 70 with stage I squamous cell lung carcinoma. Sequenced material: peripheral blood, taken before any cancer treatment. This chain joins TRBV5-1 and TRBJ1-3; no definite D call. The CDR3 nucleotides are TGCGCCAGCAGCATTGATGGGGTAGCCACGCGGAACACCATATATTTT. Its translation is CASSIDGVATRNTIYF.